Listed below are T cell receptor beta chains from one sample, sequenced in a study of Ad26.COV2.S vaccination and SARS-CoV-2 variants. The table came from immunoSEQ multiplex PCR; TCRdb's copy has only in-frame clones and leaves some out. In the table there are about 480,000 clones, 87% of which are singletons. Sequencing was performed on peripheral blood, taken in a trial of Ad26.COV2.S vaccine versus placebo. These receptors were collected from a person aged 18-65 years who received the Ad26.COV2.S COVID-19 vaccine or a placebo. The CDR3 runs from the conserved cysteine through the conserved F or W. D genes are given only for firm matches. Clone sizes are given selectively: once, few, many, or a class where the clone is expanded.

J gene	V gene	D gene	clone size	CDR3 DNA	CDR3 protein
TRBJ2-1	TRBV29-1	TRBD2	-	TGCAGCGTTAGGCTAGCGGGAAGCCACAAATACAATGAGCAGTTCTTC	CSVRLAGSHKYNEQFF
TRBJ2-2	TRBV28	TRBD2	-	TGTGCCAGCAGGCCCGGACTAGCACCCGGGGAGCTGTTTTTT	CASRPGLAPGELFF
TRBJ2-5	TRBV19	TRBD1	once	TGTGCCAGTAGTACCGGGACAGGGGGGGGAGAGACCCAGTACTTC	CASSTGTGGGETQYF
TRBJ2-7	TRBV4-1	-	once	TGCGCCAGCAGCCTCCATCCGAGGGCGGGTCTGGGTGATTCGGCCTACGAGCAGTACTTC	CASSLHPRAGLGDSAYEQYF
TRBJ2-1	TRBV7-2	TRBD2	-	TGTGCCAGCAGCTTAGGGAGGGGACTAGCGGGAGGTAAGGGCAATGAGCAGTTCTTC	CASSLGRGLAGGKGNEQFF
TRBJ2-1	TRBV19	TRBD2	once	TGTGCCATGCCCCTTGGGCGGGGGAGCTCCTACAATGAGCAGTTCTTC	CAMPLGRGSSYNEQFF
TRBJ2-1	TRBV11-2	-	-	TGTGCCAGCAGCTTAGATGGTGGGAGGCGGTTCTTC	CASSLDGGRRFF
TRBJ2-3	TRBV7-2	-	-	TGTGCCAGCAGCTTACCGGGAGCCGGCAGGAATACGCAGTATTTT	CASSLPGAGRNTQYF
TRBJ1-6	TRBV19	TRBD1	-	TGTGCCAGTAGTACTCCGGGACAGGGAAATTCACCCCTCCACTTT	CASSTPGQGNSPLHF
TRBJ1-2	TRBV7-2	-	once	TGTGCCAGCAGCCCGGCCGCTGACCTCTATGGCTACACCTTC	CASSPAADLYGYTF
TRBJ2-7	TRBV29-1	TRBD2	-	TGCAGCGTTGCGTGGCTAGCGGACTACGAGCAGTACTTC	CSVAWLADYEQYF
TRBJ2-1	TRBV30	TRBD2	-	TGTGCCTGGAGTACCCGGGGACTAGCGGGAGGGTATGAGCAGTTCTTC	CAWSTRGLAGGYEQFF
TRBJ1-5	TRBV24-1	-	-	TGTGCCACAGGGGCCAATCAGCCCCAGCATTTT	CATGANQPQHF
TRBJ1-6	TRBV5-6	-	-	TGTGCCAGCAGCTCACCTGACAGCTCCTATAATTCACCCCTCCACTTT	CASSSPDSSYNSPLHF
TRBJ2-7	TRBV21-1	-	-	TGTGCCAGCAGCAGGCCTAGCGCGACTTACTACGAGCAGTACTTC	CASSRPSATYYEQYF
TRBJ2-7	TRBV28	-	-	TGTGCCAGCAGTTATAGCGGCTCCAAGCAGTACTTC	CASSYSGSKQYF
TRBJ2-1	TRBV28	-	once	TGTGCCAGCAGCGCACCTCTTTCCTACAATGAGCAGTTCTTC	CASSAPLSYNEQFF
TRBJ2-7	TRBV7-9	-	-	TGTGCCAGCAGCTCCTCAGGGGCGCGGGCAAACGAGCAGTACTTC	CASSSSGARANEQYF
TRBJ1-2	TRBV28	TRBD1	-	TGTGCCAGCGCCGGGACAGTTAACTATGGCTACACCTTC	CASAGTVNYGYTF
TRBJ1-3	TRBV5-8	-	-	TGTGCCAGCAGCCGGACACTCTCTGGAAACACCATATATTTT	CASSRTLSGNTIYF
TRBJ2-5	TRBV15	TRBD2	-	TGTGCCACCAGCAGAGGTCTTCCGGGACTAGCGCGATTGGAGACCCAGTACTTC	CATSRGLPGLARLETQYF
TRBJ2-1	TRBV5-8	TRBD1	-	TGTGCCAGCAGCGCGAGATACAGGGGGCATGAGCAGTTCTTC	CASSARYRGHEQFF
TRBJ2-1	TRBV28	TRBD1	-	TGTGCCAGCAGTTCCGCGGGACAGGGGACCTACAATGAGCAGTTCTTC	CASSSAGQGTYNEQFF
TRBJ2-7	TRBV6-2/TRBV6-3	-	once	TGTGCCAGCAGTTTCGAGATCTCCTACGAGCAGTACTTC	CASSFEISYEQYF
TRBJ2-2	TRBV24-1	TRBD2	-	TGTGCCACCAGTGGGGAGGGGAGCCCGCGAGGCACCGGGGAGCTGTTTTTT	CATSGEGSPRGTGELFF
TRBJ2-1	TRBV5-8	TRBD2	few	TGTGCCAGCAGCTTAAAGGGACTAGCGGGAGGGGGCTACAATGAGCAGTTCTTC	CASSLKGLAGGGYNEQFF
TRBJ2-1	TRBV7-2	-	-	TGTGCCAGCAGCGGCTACAATGAGCAGTTCTTC	CASSGYNEQFF
TRBJ1-2	TRBV29-1	-	-	TGCAGCGTCGTACCACAGGGCTATGGCTACACCTTC	CSVVPQGYGYTF
TRBJ2-1	TRBV6-5	TRBD2	-	TGTGCCAGCACCCGGACTAGCGGATACAATGAGCAGTTCTTC	CASTRTSGYNEQFF
TRBJ2-1	TRBV7-9	-	-	TGTGCCAGCAGCTCCCTCAGGGGAGGGCAGTTCTTC	CASSSLRGGQFF
TRBJ2-7	TRBV21-1	-	-	TGTGCCACCTTTCCGACTAGCGGGGCCAGGCTATCCTACGAGCAGTACTTC	CATFPTSGARLSYEQYF
TRBJ2-7	TRBV19	TRBD1	-	TGTGCCAGTAGGGGTAGGGGGCCCTACGAGCAGTACTTC	CASRGRGPYEQYF
TRBJ2-2	TRBV4-1	TRBD1	-	TGCGCCAGCAGCAACGACAGGGGAGGCACCGGGGAGCTGTTTTTT	CASSNDRGGTGELFF
TRBJ1-2	TRBV6-5	TRBD1	-	TGTGCCAGCAGTTACGGGTACAGGGGTCAGTATGGCTACACCTTC	CASSYGYRGQYGYTF
TRBJ2-1	TRBV9	-	-	TGTGCCAGCAGCGTGGCCGGACAATACAATGAGCAGTTCTTC	CASSVAGQYNEQFF
TRBJ1-1	TRBV4-2	-	-	TGTGCCAGCAGCCTCTTCCGGGGTAGGGGGGTCTCCAACACTGAAGCTTTCTTT	CASSLFRGRGVSNTEAFF
TRBJ2-7	TRBV30	TRBD2	-	TGTGCCTGGAGTAAAGGACTAGCGGCCATCTACGAGCAGTACTTC	CAWSKGLAAIYEQYF
TRBJ2-1	TRBV5-1	TRBD2	-	TGCGCCAGCACCTCCGGGACTAACAATAACAATGAGCAGTTCTTC	CASTSGTNNNNEQFF
TRBJ2-4	TRBV19	-	-	TGTGCCAGTAGTATAACTAACGTACGAGACATTCAGTACTTC	CASSITNVRDIQYF
TRBJ2-1	TRBV19	TRBD2	-	TGTGCCAGTAGCCTAGCGGGGTCCTCCTACAATGAGCAGTTCTTC	CASSLAGSSYNEQFF
TRBJ2-2	TRBV18	TRBD2	-	TGTGCCAGCTCACCCTCAGCGACTAGCGGGAACACCGGGGAGCTGTTTTTT	CASSPSATSGNTGELFF
TRBJ2-1	TRBV30	-	-	TGTGCCTGGAGTGTAAACTGGGGACAACTACTCAATGAGCAGTTCTTC	CAWSVNWGQLLNEQFF
TRBJ2-7	TRBV6-8	TRBD1	-	TGTGCCAGCAGTCCACGGACAGGGGCCTACGAGCAGTACTTC	CASSPRTGAYEQYF
TRBJ1-1	TRBV6-1	-	-	TGTGCCAGCAGTGAAGGATTTGGGGGGGGAGCTTTCTTT	CASSEGFGGGAFF
TRBJ2-2	TRBV5-1	-	-	TGCGCCAGCGGCCGGGACGGGGCCACCGGGGAGCTGTTTTTT	CASGRDGATGELFF